The clone carrying this T cell receptor (beta chain) was counted a single time. Per the original data handling: The assay estimated nucleated cells by amplifying reference gene primers. Here immunoSEQ multiplex PCR was the method, and the copy in TCRdb shows in-frame clones only, minus some. V and J calls plus clone size are reproduced from that table; the DNA served to infer D and trimming. The sample gives around 260,000 clones, about 88% of which show up once; approximately 4.3% is in the top ten. These data are taken from a study of blood T cell repertoires in COVID-19. V was cut by 2 bases and J by 0 bases, with 7 bases left in between. Germline V lookup: CDR1 SEHNR, CDR2 FQNEAQ (reference sequence). This CDR3 has 14 residues.

The sample consisted of peripheral blood. The receptor's source is a man aged 55 to 70 who had recovered from COVID-19. The chain is built from TRBV7-9 and TRBJ1-1; D ambiguous. CDR3 DNA: TGTGCCAGCAGCTTATTAACTCTGAACACTGAAGCTTTCTTT. Translated: CASSLLTLNTEAFF.